This is a list of T cell receptor beta chains from one sample in a study of shared clonotypes between healthy human individuals. Profiled with immunoSEQ multiplex PCR; TCRdb holds only in-frame clones, not every one. The sample lists around 2,000,000 clones, about 92% occurring once. The sample was naive CD8+ T cells from PBMCs. These receptors all come from a man between 18 and 35 years old in good health. Some clones in this sample may be carry-over from other donors' samples. Each CDR3 is given with its conserved first and last residue. Each record gives: J gene, V gene, D gene, clone size, CDR3 DNA, CDR3 protein. The D gene is left open where the match is weak. The size entry is marked missing in some rows and otherwise reads once, few, many or a size class.

J gene: TRBJ2-7; V gene: TRBV27; D gene: TRBD2; clone size: .; CDR3 DNA: TGTGCCAGCAGTCCTCTAGCGGGAGTCTACGAGCAGTACTTC; CDR3 protein: CASSPLAGVYEQYF
J gene: TRBJ2-1; V gene: TRBV27; D gene: .; clone size: .; CDR3 DNA: TGTGCCAGCAGGTTGGGGGCGGGAAGAGGATACAATGAGCAGTTCTTC; CDR3 protein: CASRLGAGRGYNEQFF
J gene: TRBJ2-3; V gene: TRBV4-2; D gene: TRBD2; clone size: .; CDR3 DNA: TGTGCCAGCAGCCAAGTACTAGCGGGAGCTGCAGATACGCAGTATTTT; CDR3 protein: CASSQVLAGAADTQYF
J gene: TRBJ1-4; V gene: TRBV27; D gene: .; clone size: .; CDR3 DNA: TGTGCCAGCAGTTTATCAAGCTACAGGGCGGGTGAAAAACTGTTTTTT; CDR3 protein: CASSLSSYRAGEKLFF
J gene: TRBJ2-7; V gene: TRBV18; D gene: .; clone size: .; CDR3 DNA: TGTGCCAGCCTACCGGGTTCTAGCTCCTACGAGCAGTACTTC; CDR3 protein: CASLPGSSSYEQYF
J gene: TRBJ2-7; V gene: TRBV6-5; D gene: TRBD1; clone size: .; CDR3 DNA: TGTGCCAGCAGTGACCGGGACAGAGCCTACGAGCAGTACTTC; CDR3 protein: CASSDRDRAYEQYF
J gene: TRBJ1-2; V gene: TRBV19; D gene: .; clone size: .; CDR3 DNA: TGTGCCAGTAGTTCCAAGGGGCATGGCTACACCTTC; CDR3 protein: CASSSKGHGYTF
J gene: TRBJ1-2; V gene: TRBV6-5; D gene: TRBD1; clone size: .; CDR3 DNA: TGTGCCAGCAGTTACCCGGGGACAGGGAGAGGCTACACCTTC; CDR3 protein: CASSYPGTGRGYTF
J gene: TRBJ2-1; V gene: TRBV5-1; D gene: TRBD2; clone size: once; CDR3 DNA: TGCGCCAGCAGCTTGTCGGGAGGGATTTACAATGAGCAGTTCTTC; CDR3 protein: CASSLSGGIYNEQFF
J gene: TRBJ2-2; V gene: TRBV7-9; D gene: .; clone size: .; CDR3 DNA: TGTGCCAGCACTCCGTCCTCAGGGGAGGAAACCGGGGAGCTGTTTTTT; CDR3 protein: CASTPSSGEETGELFF
J gene: TRBJ2-2; V gene: TRBV19; D gene: .; clone size: .; CDR3 DNA: TGTGCCAGCGCATGGGCGGCGAACACCGGGGAGCTGTTTTTT; CDR3 protein: CASAWAANTGELFF
J gene: TRBJ1-2; V gene: TRBV7-9; D gene: .; clone size: few; CDR3 DNA: TGTGCCAGCAGCTTAGCCCGGGAGGCTAACTATGGCTACACCTTC; CDR3 protein: CASSLAREANYGYTF
J gene: TRBJ2-7; V gene: TRBV7-9; D gene: TRBD2; clone size: .; CDR3 DNA: TGTGCCAGCAGCTTCGGGGTAGCGGGGCCGTACGAGCAGTACTTC; CDR3 protein: CASSFGVAGPYEQYF
J gene: TRBJ2-2; V gene: TRBV5-4; D gene: .; clone size: .; CDR3 DNA: TGTGCCAGCAGCTTGTCAGCCGGGGAGCTGTTTTTT; CDR3 protein: CASSLSAGELFF
J gene: TRBJ2-1; V gene: TRBV11-2; D gene: .; clone size: .; CDR3 DNA: TGTGCCAGCAGCTTCAGCGGAGGTGAGCAGTTCTTC; CDR3 protein: CASSFSGGEQFF
J gene: TRBJ2-7; V gene: TRBV6-5; D gene: TRBD2; clone size: .; CDR3 DNA: TGTGCCAGCAGCAGAGCGGGACTAGCGGGAGATGAGCAGTACTTC; CDR3 protein: CASSRAGLAGDEQYF
J gene: TRBJ2-3; V gene: TRBV11-2; D gene: .; clone size: .; CDR3 DNA: TGTGCCAGCAGCTCCCCCGCGGGGTGGGTAGATACGCAGTATTTT; CDR3 protein: CASSSPAGWVDTQYF
J gene: TRBJ2-3; V gene: TRBV13; D gene: TRBD2; clone size: .; CDR3 DNA: TGTGCCAGCAGCTTAGGGTGGGGCGCTAGCGGGATCTCAGATACGCAGTATTTT; CDR3 protein: CASSLGWGASGISDTQYF
J gene: TRBJ2-6; V gene: TRBV7-2; D gene: .; clone size: .; CDR3 DNA: TGTGCCAGCAGAAACAGGGAACCTGGGGCCAACGTCCTGACTTTC; CDR3 protein: CASRNREPGANVLTF
J gene: TRBJ2-7; V gene: TRBV7-2; D gene: .; clone size: .; CDR3 DNA: TGTGCCAGCAGCTTAGAGGGCCCGTTGGCTCCCTACGAGCAGTACTTC; CDR3 protein: CASSLEGPLAPYEQYF
J gene: TRBJ2-7; V gene: TRBV11-1; D gene: .; clone size: .; CDR3 DNA: TGTGCCAGCAGCTTAGTGAGGGACATATCCTACGAGCAGTACTTC; CDR3 protein: CASSLVRDISYEQYF
J gene: TRBJ1-5; V gene: TRBV11-2; D gene: .; clone size: .; CDR3 DNA: TGTGCCAGCAGCGACACAGGAAGGGGCAATCAGCCCCAGCATTTT; CDR3 protein: CASSDTGRGNQPQHF
J gene: TRBJ2-1; V gene: TRBV5-4; D gene: .; clone size: .; CDR3 DNA: TGTGCCTTCTATTCCTCGCTTCCAGCAGATGAGCAGTTCTTC; CDR3 protein: CAFYSSLPADEQFF
J gene: TRBJ1-2; V gene: TRBV9; D gene: .; clone size: .; CDR3 DNA: TGTGCCAGCAGCGTAGGCGGGAAGCGTAACTATGGCTACACCTTC; CDR3 protein: CASSVGGKRNYGYTF
J gene: TRBJ1-2; V gene: TRBV6-1; D gene: TRBD1; clone size: once; CDR3 DNA: TGTGCCAGCAACCTCCGGATACAGGGGAACTATGGCTACACCTTC; CDR3 protein: CASNLRIQGNYGYTF
J gene: TRBJ2-1; V gene: TRBV19; D gene: .; clone size: .; CDR3 DNA: TGTGCCAGTAGTCCACGGACAGTGACCTACAATGAGCAGTTCTTC; CDR3 protein: CASSPRTVTYNEQFF
J gene: TRBJ2-1; V gene: TRBV6-5; D gene: .; clone size: .; CDR3 DNA: TGTGCCAGCAGTCGGGGCCTTAGCTCCTACAATGAGCAGTTCTTC; CDR3 protein: CASSRGLSSYNEQFF
J gene: TRBJ1-4; V gene: TRBV16; D gene: .; clone size: .; CDR3 DNA: TGTGCCAGCCGCAGAGGGGGGACTAATGAAAAACTGTTTTTT; CDR3 protein: CASRRGGTNEKLFF
J gene: TRBJ2-7; V gene: TRBV15; D gene: .; clone size: .; CDR3 DNA: TGTGCCACCAGCAGAGTCATGGACTACGAGCAGTACTTC; CDR3 protein: CATSRVMDYEQYF
J gene: TRBJ2-7; V gene: TRBV5-6; D gene: .; clone size: .; CDR3 DNA: TGTGCCAGCAGCGTAGACTCCTACGAGCAGTACTTC; CDR3 protein: CASSVDSYEQYF
J gene: TRBJ2-3; V gene: TRBV7-3; D gene: .; clone size: .; CDR3 DNA: TGTGCCAGCAGCTTAGGTGGAAAAGATACGCAGTATTTT; CDR3 protein: CASSLGGKDTQYF
J gene: TRBJ2-5; V gene: TRBV11-2; D gene: TRBD1; clone size: few; CDR3 DNA: TGTGCCAGCAGCTTAGGGACAGGGGGCGGGGAGACCCAGTACTTC; CDR3 protein: CASSLGTGGGETQYF
J gene: TRBJ2-7; V gene: TRBV6-1; D gene: .; clone size: .; CDR3 DNA: TGTGCCAGCAGTGAAGCGTGGATCTCCTACGAGCAGTACTTC; CDR3 protein: CASSEAWISYEQYF
J gene: TRBJ1-5; V gene: TRBV6-5; D gene: .; clone size: .; CDR3 DNA: TGTGCCAGCAGAACCACCAGAGGAGGCAATCAGCCCCAGCATTTT; CDR3 protein: CASRTTRGGNQPQHF
J gene: TRBJ2-3; V gene: TRBV2; D gene: TRBD2; clone size: .; CDR3 DNA: TGTGCCAGCAGTGAAATTGGCGGGAGGATCTCAGATACGCAGTATTTT; CDR3 protein: CASSEIGGRISDTQYF
J gene: TRBJ2-7; V gene: TRBV18; D gene: .; clone size: .; CDR3 DNA: TGTGCCAGCTCACCGCCCGACATCTACGAGCAGTACTTC; CDR3 protein: CASSPPDIYEQYF
J gene: TRBJ1-1; V gene: TRBV4-1; D gene: .; clone size: .; CDR3 DNA: TGCGCCAGCAGCCCCTTTTTGGGGGCTGAAGCTTTCTTT; CDR3 protein: CASSPFLGAEAFF
J gene: TRBJ2-1; V gene: TRBV19; D gene: .; clone size: .; CDR3 DNA: TGTGCCAGTAGTAAGGGACTTGAGCAGTTCTTC; CDR3 protein: CASSKGLEQFF
J gene: TRBJ2-7; V gene: TRBV23-1; D gene: .; clone size: .; CDR3 DNA: TGCGCCAGCAGTCAATACGACAGGCATCCCGTCGGGTACGAGCAGTACTTC; CDR3 protein: CASSQYDRHPVGYEQYF
J gene: TRBJ1-1; V gene: TRBV27; D gene: .; clone size: few; CDR3 DNA: TGTGCCAGCAGTTACGGGGCAAGTCTCAACACTGAAGCTTTCTTT; CDR3 protein: CASSYGASLNTEAFF
J gene: TRBJ1-2; V gene: TRBV6-5; D gene: TRBD1; clone size: .; CDR3 DNA: TGTGCCAGCAGTTACGGGACAGGGAATGGCTACACCTTC; CDR3 protein: CASSYGTGNGYTF
J gene: TRBJ2-7; V gene: TRBV27; D gene: .; clone size: .; CDR3 DNA: TGTGCCAGCAGCCCTTTGGGTAGCCACTCCTACGAGCAGTACTTC; CDR3 protein: CASSPLGSHSYEQYF
J gene: TRBJ2-2; V gene: TRBV4-3; D gene: .; clone size: .; CDR3 DNA: TGCGCCAGCAGCCAAGATGAAGGCCTCGTTAACACCGGGGAGCTGTTTTTT; CDR3 protein: CASSQDEGLVNTGELFF
J gene: TRBJ2-3; V gene: TRBV27; D gene: TRBD2; clone size: .; CDR3 DNA: TGTGCCAGCAGTGCGGTAGCGGGAGGGCCGTCGTTTGGTGATACGCAGTATTTT; CDR3 protein: CASSAVAGGPSFGDTQYF